This T cell receptor beta chain emerged from a study of blood T cell repertoires in COVID-19. Study-level background: COVID-19 samples collected from the United States, Italy and Spain covered acute and convalescent phases. Sources were T cells, B-cell-depleted T cells, or PBMCs; the material itself was cDNA or gDNA.

How the authors handled the data: Estimation of nucleated cell counts was performed using reference gene primer amplification. The repertoire was sequenced with immunoSEQ multiplex PCR; TCRdb's copy has only in-frame clones and lacks some. V and J calls and clone size come straight from that table; D and trimming were deduced from the DNA. The sample has about 160,000 clones, roughly 89% seen once; the top ten hold 9% to 12%. The CDR3 length is 18 residues. Germline V CDR1 and CDR2: SGHNT, YENEEA. V was shortened by 0 bases and J by 1 base, with 16 bases between the two germline ends. Seattle's enrolled individuals joined amid active infection and were then monitored longitudinally.

The chain is built from TRBV11-3 and TRBJ1-3; D is perhaps TRBD1 (6 bases). This sequence was found in a woman in her 70s with COVID-19, enrolled during active disease. Specimen: peripheral blood. This CDR3 reads CASSLERTATHSGNTIYF. CDR3 bases: TGTGCCAGCAGCTTAGAGAGGACAGCGACCCATTCTGGAAACACCATATATTTT.